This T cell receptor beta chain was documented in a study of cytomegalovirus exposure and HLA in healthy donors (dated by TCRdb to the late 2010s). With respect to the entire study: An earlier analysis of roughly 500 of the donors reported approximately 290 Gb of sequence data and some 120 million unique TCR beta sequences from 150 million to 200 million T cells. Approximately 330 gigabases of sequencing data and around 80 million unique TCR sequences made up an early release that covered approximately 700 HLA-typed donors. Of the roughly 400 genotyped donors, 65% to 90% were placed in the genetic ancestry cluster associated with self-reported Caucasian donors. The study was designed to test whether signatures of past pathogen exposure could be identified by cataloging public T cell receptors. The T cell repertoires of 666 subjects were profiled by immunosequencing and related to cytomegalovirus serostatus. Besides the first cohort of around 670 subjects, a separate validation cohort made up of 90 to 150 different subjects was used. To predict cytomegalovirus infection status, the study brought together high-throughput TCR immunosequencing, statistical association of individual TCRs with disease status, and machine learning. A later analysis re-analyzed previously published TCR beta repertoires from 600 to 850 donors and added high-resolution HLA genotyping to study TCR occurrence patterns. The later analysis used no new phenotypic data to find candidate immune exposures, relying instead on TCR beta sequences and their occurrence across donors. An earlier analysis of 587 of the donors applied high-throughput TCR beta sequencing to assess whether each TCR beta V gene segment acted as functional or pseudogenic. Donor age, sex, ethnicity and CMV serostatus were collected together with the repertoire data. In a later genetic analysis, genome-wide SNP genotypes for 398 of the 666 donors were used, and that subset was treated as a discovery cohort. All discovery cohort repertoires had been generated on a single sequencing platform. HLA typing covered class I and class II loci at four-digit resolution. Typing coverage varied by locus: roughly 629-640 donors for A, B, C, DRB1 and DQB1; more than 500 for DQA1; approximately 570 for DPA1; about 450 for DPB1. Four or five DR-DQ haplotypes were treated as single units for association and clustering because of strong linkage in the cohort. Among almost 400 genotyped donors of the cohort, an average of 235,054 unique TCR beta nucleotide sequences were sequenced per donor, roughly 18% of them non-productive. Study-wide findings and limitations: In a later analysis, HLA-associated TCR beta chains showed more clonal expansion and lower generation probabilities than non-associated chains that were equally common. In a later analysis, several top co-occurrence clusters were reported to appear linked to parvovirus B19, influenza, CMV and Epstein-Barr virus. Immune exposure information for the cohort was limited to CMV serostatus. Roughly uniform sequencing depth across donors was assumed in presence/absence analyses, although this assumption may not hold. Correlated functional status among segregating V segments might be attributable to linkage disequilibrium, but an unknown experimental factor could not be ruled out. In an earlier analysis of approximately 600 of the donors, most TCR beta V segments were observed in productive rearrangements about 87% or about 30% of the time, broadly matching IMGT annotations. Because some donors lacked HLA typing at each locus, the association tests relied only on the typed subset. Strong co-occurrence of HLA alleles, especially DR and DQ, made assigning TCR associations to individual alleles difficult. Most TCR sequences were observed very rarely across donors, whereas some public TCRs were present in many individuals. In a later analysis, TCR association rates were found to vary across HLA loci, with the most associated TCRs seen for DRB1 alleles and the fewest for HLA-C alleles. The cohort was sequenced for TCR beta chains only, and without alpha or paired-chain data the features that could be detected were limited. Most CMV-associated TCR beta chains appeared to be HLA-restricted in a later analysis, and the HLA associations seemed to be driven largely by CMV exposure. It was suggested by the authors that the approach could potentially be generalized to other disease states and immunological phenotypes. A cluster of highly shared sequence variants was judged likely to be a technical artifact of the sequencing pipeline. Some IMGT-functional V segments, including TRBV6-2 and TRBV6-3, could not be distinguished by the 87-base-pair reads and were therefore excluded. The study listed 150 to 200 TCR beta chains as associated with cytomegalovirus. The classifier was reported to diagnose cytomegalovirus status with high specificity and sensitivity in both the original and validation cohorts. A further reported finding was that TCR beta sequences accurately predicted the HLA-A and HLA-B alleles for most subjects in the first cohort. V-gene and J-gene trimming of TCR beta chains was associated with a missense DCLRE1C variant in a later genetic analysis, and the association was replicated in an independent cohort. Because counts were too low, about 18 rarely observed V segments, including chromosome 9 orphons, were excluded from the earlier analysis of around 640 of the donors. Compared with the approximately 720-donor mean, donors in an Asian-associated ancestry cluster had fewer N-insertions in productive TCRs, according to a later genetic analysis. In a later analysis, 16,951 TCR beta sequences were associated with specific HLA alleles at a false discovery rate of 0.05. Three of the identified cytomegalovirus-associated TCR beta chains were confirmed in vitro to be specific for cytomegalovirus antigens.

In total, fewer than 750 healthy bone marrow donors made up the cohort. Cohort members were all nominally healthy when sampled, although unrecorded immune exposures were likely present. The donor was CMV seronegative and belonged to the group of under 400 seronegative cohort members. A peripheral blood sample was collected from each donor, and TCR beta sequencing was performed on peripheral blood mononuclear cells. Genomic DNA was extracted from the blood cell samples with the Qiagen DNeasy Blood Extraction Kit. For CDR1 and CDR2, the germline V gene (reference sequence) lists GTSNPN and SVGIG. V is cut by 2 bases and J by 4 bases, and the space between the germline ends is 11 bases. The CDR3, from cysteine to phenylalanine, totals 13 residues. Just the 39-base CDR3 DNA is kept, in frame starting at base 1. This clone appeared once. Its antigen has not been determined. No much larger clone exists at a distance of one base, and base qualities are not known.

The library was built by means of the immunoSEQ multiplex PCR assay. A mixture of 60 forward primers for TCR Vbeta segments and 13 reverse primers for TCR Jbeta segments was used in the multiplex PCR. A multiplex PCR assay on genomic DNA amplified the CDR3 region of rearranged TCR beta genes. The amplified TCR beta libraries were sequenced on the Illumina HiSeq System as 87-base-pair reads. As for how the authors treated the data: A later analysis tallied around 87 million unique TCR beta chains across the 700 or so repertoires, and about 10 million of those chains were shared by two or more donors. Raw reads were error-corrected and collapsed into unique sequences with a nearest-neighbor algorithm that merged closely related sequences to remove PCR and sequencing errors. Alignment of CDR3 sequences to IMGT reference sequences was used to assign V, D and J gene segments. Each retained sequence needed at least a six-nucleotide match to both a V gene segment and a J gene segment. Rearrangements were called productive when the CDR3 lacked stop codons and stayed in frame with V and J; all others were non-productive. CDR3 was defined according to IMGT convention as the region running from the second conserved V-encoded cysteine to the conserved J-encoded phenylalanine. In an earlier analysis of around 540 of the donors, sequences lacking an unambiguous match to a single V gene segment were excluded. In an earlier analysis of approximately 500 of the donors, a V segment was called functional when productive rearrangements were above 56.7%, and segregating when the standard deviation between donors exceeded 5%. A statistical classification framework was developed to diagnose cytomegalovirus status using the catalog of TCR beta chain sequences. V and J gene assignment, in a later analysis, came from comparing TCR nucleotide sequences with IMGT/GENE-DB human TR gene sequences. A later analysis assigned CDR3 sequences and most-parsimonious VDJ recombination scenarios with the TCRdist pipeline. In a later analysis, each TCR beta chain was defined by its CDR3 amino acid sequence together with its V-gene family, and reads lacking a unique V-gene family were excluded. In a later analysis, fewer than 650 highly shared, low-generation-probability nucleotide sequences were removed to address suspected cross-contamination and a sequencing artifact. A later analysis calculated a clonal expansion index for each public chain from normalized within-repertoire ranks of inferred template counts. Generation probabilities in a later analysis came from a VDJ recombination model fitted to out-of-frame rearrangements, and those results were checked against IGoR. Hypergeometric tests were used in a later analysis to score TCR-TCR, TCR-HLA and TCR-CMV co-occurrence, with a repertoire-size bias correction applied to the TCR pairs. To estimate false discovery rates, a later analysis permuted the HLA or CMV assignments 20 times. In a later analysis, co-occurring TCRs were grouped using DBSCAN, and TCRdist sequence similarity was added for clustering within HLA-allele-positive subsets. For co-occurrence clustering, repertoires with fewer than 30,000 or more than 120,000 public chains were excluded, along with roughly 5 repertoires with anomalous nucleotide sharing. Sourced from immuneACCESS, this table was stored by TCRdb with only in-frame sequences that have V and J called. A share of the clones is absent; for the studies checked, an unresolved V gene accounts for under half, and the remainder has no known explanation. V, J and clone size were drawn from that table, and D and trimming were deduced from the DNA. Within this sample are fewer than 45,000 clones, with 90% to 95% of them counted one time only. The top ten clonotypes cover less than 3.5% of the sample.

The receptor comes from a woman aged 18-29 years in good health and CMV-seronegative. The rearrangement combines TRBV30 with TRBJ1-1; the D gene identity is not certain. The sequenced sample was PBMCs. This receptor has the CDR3 CAWSRGSGTEAFF. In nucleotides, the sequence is TGTGCCTGGAGTAGAGGGTCGGGCACTGAAGCTTTCTTT.